These 10 T cell receptor beta chains came from one sample sequenced in a study of T cell repertoires in cytomegalovirus infection (dated by TCRdb to between 2018 and 2021). The sample's treatment or condition label, decoded: in vitro stimulation with specific CMV peptide epitopes to enrich CMV-specific T cells. The run used an Illumina HiSeq 1500. TCRdb applied fastp at Q25 and MiXCR to the public reads, then kept only in-frame beta chains. Rows with one shared CDR3 protein collapse into an entry with the most common genes and DNA. This sample lists hundreds of thousands of distinct CDR3 sequences; 30% to 35% were detected once. In total, the top ten clones hold roughly 16% of the sample. These TCRs are of unknown antigen specificity. The sequenced sample was cultured PBMCs, obtained from culture after CMV antigen stimulation. These receptors were taken from a human donor in good health (CMV status not recorded). Some clones in this sample may be carry-over from other donors' samples.

V is TRBV10-3 and J is TRBJ2-1; 12 bases fit TRBD2. This CDR3 has 12 amino acids. The V gene end was trimmed by 7 bases and the J gene end by 10 bases; junction bases not matched to a gene: 2. Germline CDR1 ENHRY, CDR2 SYGVKD. In DNA, the CDR3 is TGTGCCATCACTAGCGGGAGGGCCGAGCAGTTCTTC. It translates to CAITSGRAEQFF.

This clonotype was detected ten times or more. The CDR3 reads CASSLVAGVADTQYF. The CDR3 region has the DNA TGTGCCAGCAGCTTAGTAGCGGGAGTCGCAGATACGCAGTATTTT. J is TRBJ2-3 and V is TRBV7-2; TRBD2 matches at 9 bases. This CDR3 spans 15 amino acids. Germline CDR1 is SGHTA and CDR2 is FQGNSA. V was clipped by 1 base and J by 4 bases; unmatched bases: 3.

The chain is built from TRBV30 and TRBJ1-1; D is unresolved. Germline V lookup: CDR1 GTSNPN, CDR2 SVGIG (reference sequence). This CDR3 has 14 amino acids. Trimming cost V 4 bases and J 4 bases, with 16 bases left between them. The CDR3 spells CAWILRAGSTEAFF. As DNA, the CDR3 is TGTGCCTGGATTTTGAGGGCGGGCTCCACTGAAGCTTTCTTT. The full variable domain, in which reference TRBV30 and TRBJ1-1 provide the parts outside the CDR3, is SQTIHQWPATLVQPVGSPLSLECTVEGTSNPNLYWYRQAAGRGLQLLFYSVGIGQISSEVPQNLSASRPQDRQFILSSKKLLLSDSGFYLCAWILRAGSTEAFFGQGTRLTVV.

A few counts support this clonotype. V is TRBV28 and J is TRBJ2-7; D is uncertain. Between the trimmed V and J ends, which lost 0 bases and 0 bases, there was a span of 9 bases. The germline V gene has CDR1 MDHEN and CDR2 SYDVKM. The CDR3 covers 15 residues. The CDR3 loop is CASSLWGSSSYEQYV. CDR3 DNA: TGTGCCAGCAGTTTATGGGGCAGCAGCTCCTACGAGCAGTACGTC.

The CDR3 nucleotides are TGCAGCGCGGGGGGAGCTACAGATACGCAGTATTTT. Protein sequence: CSAGGATDTQYF. The chain links TRBV29-1 to TRBJ2-3, with 7 bases fitting TRBD2. Germline CDR1 and CDR2: SQVTM and ANQGSEA. V lost 7 bases to trimming and J lost 3 bases; unmatched junction nucleotides: 4. CDR3 length equals 12 residues.

The chain is built from TRBV15 and TRBJ2-5; 7 bases match TRBD1. Germline CDR1 and CDR2: LNHNV and YYDKDF (reference sequence). V shed 5 bases and J 2 bases; nucleotides not matched to a gene: 8. The length of the CDR3 is 15 residues. CDR3 sequence (DNA): TGTGCCACCAGCCCAGGGGGACACCTACAAGAGACCCAGTACTTC. Its protein product is CATSPGGHLQETQYF.

J is TRBJ2-3 and V is TRBV6-2 or TRBV6-3; D unclear. CDR1 and CDR2 (germline): MNHEY, SVGEGT. The CDR3 has 17 amino acids. V lost 0 bases to trimming and J lost 6 bases, with 19 bases between them. The CDR3 spells CASSYSYHRSSMDTQYF. For the CDR3, the DNA is TGTGCCAGCAGTTACTCCTACCATCGGAGTTCAATGGATACGCAGTATTTT.

In this sample, this clonotype turned up a few times. The V gene is TRBV4-1, the J gene TRBJ1-3; the match to TRBD1 covers 10 bases. This CDR3 has 19 amino acids. Germline values: CDR1 MGHRA, CDR2 YSYEKL. With V trimmed by 3 bases and J by 1 base, 12 bases remained unmatched. The CDR3 spells CASSHSGRDRGRSGNTIYF. In DNA form, the CDR3 reads TGCGCCAGCAGCCATTCCGGTCGGGACAGGGGTCGGTCTGGAAACACCATATATTTT.

About this clonotype: The junction departs from germline at one end; a sequencing error may be responsible. The chain joins TRBV12-3 or TRBV12-4 to TRBJ1-3; no definite D call. The CDR3 covers 12 residues. CDR3 amino acids: CASSLTGTTIYF. The CDR3 DNA sequence: TGTGCCAGCAGTCTCACCGGAACCACCATATATTTT.

This clonotype was observed a few times. CDR3 residues: CASSLHGSYGYTF. CDR3 sequence (DNA): TGTGCCAGCAGTCTTCATGGCTCCTATGGCTACACCTTC. This rearrangement joins TRBV28 to TRBJ1-2, with D hard to call. The V end was cut by 5 bases, the J end by 4 bases, with 11 bases between. CDR3 size: 13 residues. The V gene's germline CDR1 is MDHEN and CDR2 SYDVKM.